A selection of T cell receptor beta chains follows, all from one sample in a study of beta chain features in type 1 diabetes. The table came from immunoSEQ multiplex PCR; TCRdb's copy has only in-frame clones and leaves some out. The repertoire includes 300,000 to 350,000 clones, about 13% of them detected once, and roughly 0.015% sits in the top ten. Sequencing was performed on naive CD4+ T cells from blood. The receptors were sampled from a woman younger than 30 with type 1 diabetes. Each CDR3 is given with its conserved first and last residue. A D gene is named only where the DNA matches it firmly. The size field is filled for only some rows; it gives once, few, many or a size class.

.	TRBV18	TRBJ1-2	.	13	TGTGCCAGCTCACCACCGAATCTTCTGGAGCTCCACTTC	CASSPPNLLELHF
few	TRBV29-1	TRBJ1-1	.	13	TGCAGCGTTGCAAGGGGGAGAGACACTGAAGCTTTCTTT	CSVARGRDTEAFF
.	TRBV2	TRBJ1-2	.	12	TGTGCCAGCAGTGGCCAGGCGACTGGCTACACCTTC	CASSGQATGYTF
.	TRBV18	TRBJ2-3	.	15	TGTGCCAGCTCACCACGCGGGGTGGTGGTGGATACGCAGTATTTT	CASSPRGVVVDTQYF
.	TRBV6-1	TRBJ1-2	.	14	TGTGCCAGCAGTCCATCCGGACAGTTCGGCGGCTACACCTTC	CASSPSGQFGGYTF
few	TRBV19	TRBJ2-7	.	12	TGTGCCAGCGAAAAGGAGGGCTACGAGCAGTACTTC	CASEKEGYEQYF
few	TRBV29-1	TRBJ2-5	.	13	TGCAGCGCTGAGTTCGGGGGAAAAGAGACCCAGTACTTC	CSAEFGGKETQYF
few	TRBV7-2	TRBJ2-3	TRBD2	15	TGTGCCAGCAGCCGGGCGGCGGGAGGTTTAGATACGCAGTATTTT	CASSRAAGGLDTQYF
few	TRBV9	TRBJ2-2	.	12	TGTGCCAGCAGCCACCGGACCGGGGAGCTGTTTTTT	CASSHRTGELFF
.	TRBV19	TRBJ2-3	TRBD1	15	TGTGCCAGTACCACCGGGACAGGGCTCACAGATACGCAGTATTTT	CASTTGTGLTDTQYF
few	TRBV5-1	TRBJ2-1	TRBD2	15	TGCGCCAGCACGTCTACGGGAGGGAGCCACAATGAGCAGTTCTTC	CASTSTGGSHNEQFF
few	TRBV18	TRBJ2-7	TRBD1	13	TGTGCCAGCTCGCCGGGACAGGCGTTCGAGCAGTACTTC	CASSPGQAFEQYF
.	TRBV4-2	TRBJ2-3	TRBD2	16	TGTGCCAGCAGCCAAGGGAATAGCGGGAGAACAGATACGCAGTATTTT	CASSQGNSGRTDTQYF
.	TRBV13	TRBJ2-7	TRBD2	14	TGTGCCAGCAGTCGGTTCCTAGCGGGTTACGAGCAGTACTTC	CASSRFLAGYEQYF
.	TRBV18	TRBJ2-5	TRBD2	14	TGTGCCAGCTCTACCAGCGGGGAAAAGGGGACCCAGTACTTC	CASSTSGEKGTQYF
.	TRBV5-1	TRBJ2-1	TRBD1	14	TGCGCCAGCAGCTCGGACAGGGATGACAATGAGCAGTTCTTC	CASSSDRDDNEQFF
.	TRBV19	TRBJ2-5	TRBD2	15	TGTGCCAGTAGGGGACTAGGAGCGGGGCAAGAGACCCAGTACTTC	CASRGLGAGQETQYF
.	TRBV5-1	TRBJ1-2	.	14	TGCGCCAGCAGCCTTGATAGGCCAGGGAATGGCTACACCTTC	CASSLDRPGNGYTF
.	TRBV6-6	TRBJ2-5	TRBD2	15	TGTGCCAGCAGTTACTCGAGCGGGGCTGGGGAGACCCAGTACTTC	CASSYSSGAGETQYF
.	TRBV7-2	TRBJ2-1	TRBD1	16	TGTGCCAGCAGCTTAAGGGACAGGAGCTCCTACAATGAGCAGTTCTTC	CASSLRDRSSYNEQFF
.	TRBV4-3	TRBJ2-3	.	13	TGCGCCAGCAGCCAAGAGGAGTCAGATACGCAGTATTTT	CASSQEESDTQYF
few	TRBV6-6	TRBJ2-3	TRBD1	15	TGTGCCAGCAGTTACTCGGGACAGAGCACAGATACGCAGTATTTT	CASSYSGQSTDTQYF
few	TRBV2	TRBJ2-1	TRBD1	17	TGTGCCAGCAGTGTTTTCGGGACAGGGGGCACCTACAATGAGCAGTTCTTC	CASSVFGTGGTYNEQFF
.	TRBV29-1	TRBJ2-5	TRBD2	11	TGCAGCGCTTTCACGGGGGGGACCCAGTACTTC	CSAFTGGTQYF
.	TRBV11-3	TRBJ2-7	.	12	TGTGCCAGCAGCTTAGCGGGGGTATGGCAGTACTTC	CASSLAGVWQYF
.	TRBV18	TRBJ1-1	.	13	TGTGCCAGCCACGGACAGTTGAACACTGAAGCTTTCTTT	CASHGQLNTEAFF
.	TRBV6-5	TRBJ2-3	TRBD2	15	TGTGCCAGCAGTTACTCGGCGGGAGAAGCAGATACGCAGTATTTT	CASSYSAGEADTQYF
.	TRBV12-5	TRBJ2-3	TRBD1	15	TGTGCTAGTGGTTTAGGGACAGTCCGCGGAGATACGCAGTATTTT	CASGLGTVRGDTQYF
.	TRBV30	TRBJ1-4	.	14	TGTGCCTGGAGTCGGGGGGGCGTTAATGAAAAACTGTTTTTT	CAWSRGGVNEKLFF
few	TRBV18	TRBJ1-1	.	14	TGTGCCAGCTCACCAGGACAGCCTACTCCTGAAGCTTTCTTT	CASSPGQPTPEAFF
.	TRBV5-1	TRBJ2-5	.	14	TGCGCCAGCAGCGCCGACAGCCTTCAAGAGACCCAGTACTTC	CASSADSLQETQYF
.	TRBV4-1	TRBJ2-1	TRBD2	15	TGCGCCAGCAGCCTTTCCCTAGCGGGACGAAATGAGCAGTTCTTC	CASSLSLAGRNEQFF
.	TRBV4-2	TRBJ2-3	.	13	TGTGCCAGCAGCCTATATAGCACAGATACGCAGTATTTT	CASSLYSTDTQYF
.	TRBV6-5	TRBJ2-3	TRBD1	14	TGTGCCAGCAGTTACACAGGGGGAGCAGATACGCAGTATTTT	CASSYTGGADTQYF
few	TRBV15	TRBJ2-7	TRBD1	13	TGTGCCACCAACGACCGGGACAGCAGACAGCAGTACTTC	CATNDRDSRQQYF
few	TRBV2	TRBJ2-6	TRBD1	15	TGTGCCAGCAGCGCGACAGGGTCTGGGGCCAACGTCCTGACTTTC	CASSATGSGANVLTF
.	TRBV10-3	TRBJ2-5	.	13	TGTGCCATCTCTCGGGTGGAACGGGAGACCCAGTACTTC	CAISRVERETQYF
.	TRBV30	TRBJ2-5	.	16	TGTGCCTGGAGTCGAGGGATACTAGCTACTAAAGAGACCCAGTACTTC	CAWSRGILATKETQYF
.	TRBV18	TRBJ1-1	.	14	TGTGCCAGCTCTCTTGGCCGACAGAACACTGAAGCTTTCTTT	CASSLGRQNTEAFF
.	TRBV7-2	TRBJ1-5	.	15	TGTGCCAGCAGCCCTGACAGTTCTCCGAATCAGCCCCAGCATTTT	CASSPDSSPNQPQHF
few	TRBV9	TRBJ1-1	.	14	TGTGCCAGCAGCGTAGAAGAGGGTGGCACTGAAGCTTTCTTT	CASSVEEGGTEAFF
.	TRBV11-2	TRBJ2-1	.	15	TGTGCCAGCAGCTTAAGGAGAGGATTTGTGGATGAGCAGTTCTTC	CASSLRRGFVDEQFF
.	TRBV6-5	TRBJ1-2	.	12	TGTGCCAGCAGGTTACAGGGAGGGGGCTACACCTTC	CASRLQGGGYTF
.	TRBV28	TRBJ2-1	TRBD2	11	TGTGCCAGCAGTTTAACTAGCGGGAGTTTCTTC	CASSLTSGSFF
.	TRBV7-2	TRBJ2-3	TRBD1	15	TGTGCCAGCAGCTTAAGACAGGGGGCTGAAGATACGCAGTATTTT	CASSLRQGAEDTQYF
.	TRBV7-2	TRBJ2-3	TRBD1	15	TGTGCCAGCAGCGGCGGACGGGGACAGGCGGATACGCAGTATTTT	CASSGGRGQADTQYF
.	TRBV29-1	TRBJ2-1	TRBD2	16	TGCAGCGTTACCGGGACTAGCGGGCCTACTTACAATGAGCAGTTCTTC	CSVTGTSGPTYNEQFF
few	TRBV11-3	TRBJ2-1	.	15	TGTGCCAGCACCGAGGCAGGGTATGCCTACAATGAGCAGTTCTTC	CASTEAGYAYNEQFF